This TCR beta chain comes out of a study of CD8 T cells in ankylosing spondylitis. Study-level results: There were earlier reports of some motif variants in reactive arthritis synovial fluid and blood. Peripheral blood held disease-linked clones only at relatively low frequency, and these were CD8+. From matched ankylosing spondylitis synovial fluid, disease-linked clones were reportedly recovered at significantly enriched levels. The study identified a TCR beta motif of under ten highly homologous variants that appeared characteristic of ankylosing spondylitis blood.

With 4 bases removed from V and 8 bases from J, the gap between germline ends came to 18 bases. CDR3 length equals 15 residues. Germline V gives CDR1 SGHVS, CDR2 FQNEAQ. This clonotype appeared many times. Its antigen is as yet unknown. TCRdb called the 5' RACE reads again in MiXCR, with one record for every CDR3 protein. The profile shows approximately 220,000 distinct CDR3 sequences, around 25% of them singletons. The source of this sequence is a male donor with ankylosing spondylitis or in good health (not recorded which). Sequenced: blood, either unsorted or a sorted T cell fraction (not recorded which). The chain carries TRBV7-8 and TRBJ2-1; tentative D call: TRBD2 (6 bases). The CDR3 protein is CASSSGRGLYDEQFF. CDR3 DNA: TGTGCCAGCAGCTCCGGGAGAGGGCTGTACGATGAGCAGTTCTTC.